The 31 T cell receptor beta chains in this list originate from one sample, sequenced in a study of cytomegalovirus exposure and HLA in healthy donors. The PCR ran on 60 Vbeta and 13 Jbeta primers. Clones were read by immunoSEQ multiplex PCR, and TCRdb kept only the in-frame ones, dropping some. The repertoire includes approximately 100,000 clones, 75% of them detected once, and 2.5% to 3% sits in the top ten. Input material: PBMCs. The receptors were gathered from a male donor in good health and CMV-seropositive.

In this sample, this clone turned up a few times. The chain uses TRBV15 and TRBJ1-4; no clear D. The ends were cut back, 4 bases at V and 0 bases at J, with 9 bases in the middle. The CDR3 has 15 residues. The germline V gene encodes CDR1 LNHNV and CDR2 YYDKDF (reference sequence). CDR3 DNA: TGTGCCACCAGCACCAACATTGCAACTAATGAAAAACTGTTTTTT. Protein sequence: CATSTNIATNEKLFF.

The chain joins TRBV30 to TRBJ1-1; D not certain. V was pared by 1 base and J by 3 bases, with 15 bases between. This CDR3 region has 15 residues. Germline V lookup: CDR1 GTSNPN, CDR2 SVGIG (reference sequence). CDR3 protein: CAWSAPPRRDTEAFF. CDR3 sequence (DNA): TGTGCCTGGAGTGCCCCCCCGAGGAGGGACACTGAAGCTTTCTTT. Supplemented by reference TRBV30 and TRBJ1-1, the full variable domain reads SQTIHQWPATLVQPVGSPLSLECTVEGTSNPNLYWYRQAAGRGLQLLFYSVGIGQISSEVPQNLSASRPQDRQFILSSKKLLLSDSGFYLCAWSAPPRRDTEAFFGQGTRLTVV.

V gene TRBV5-4 combines with J gene TRBJ1-5, with D tentatively TRBD1 (6 bases). V was clipped by 4 bases and J by 8 bases, with 10 bases between them. The CDR3 spans 12 residues. CDR1 is SGHNT, CDR2 YYREEE, per germline (reference sequence). CDR3 amino acids: CASSRDMEPQHF. CDR3 coding DNA: TGTGCCAGCAGCAGGGACATGGAGCCCCAGCATTTT.

The genes are TRBV7-9 and TRBJ2-7, with 8 bases identical to TRBD2. Germline lookup yields CDR1 SEHNR and CDR2 FQNEAQ (reference sequence). Germline trimming cut 5 bases from V and 2 bases from J; bases unmatched to any gene: 5. CDR3 size: 14 residues. The CDR3 DNA reads as TGTGCCAGCAGCCCACGGGGGGGTGCCTACGAGCAGTACTTC. Translation: CASSPRGGAYEQYF.

V gene TRBV13 combines with J gene TRBJ2-7; 11 positions agree with TRBD2. The germline V gene encodes CDR1 PRHDT and CDR2 FYEKMQ (reference sequence). Trimming cost V 5 bases and J 4 bases; bases outside gene matches: 7. CDR3 length: 15 residues. The CDR3 sequence is CASSHWGLAEYEQYF. The CDR3 bases are TGTGCCAGCAGCCATTGGGGACTAGCGGAATACGAGCAGTACTTC.

V gene TRBV11-3 combines with J gene TRBJ2-2; the D is unclear. From germline, CDR1 is SGHNT and CDR2 YENEEA. The CDR3 consists of 14 residues. The V end was cut by 5 bases, the J end by 4 bases, with 11 bases between. The CDR3 DNA reads as TGTGCCAGCAGCACTGAAGAGTTCACCGGGGAGCTGTTTTTT. This gives the protein CASSTEEFTGELFF.

V is TRBV6-1 and J is TRBJ2-2; 10 nucleotides agree with TRBD2. With 2 bases clipped from V and 0 bases from J, the junction kept 9 bases outside the gene matches. CDR3 length equals 19 residues. Germline values: CDR1 MNHNS, CDR2 SASEGT. For the CDR3, the DNA is TGTGCCAGCAGTGAATTTACTAGCGGGACCCACGCGAACACCGGGGAGCTGTTTTTT. This sequence encodes CASSEFTSGTHANTGELFF.

This clone has a single count. The J gene is TRBJ1-1, the V gene TRBV28, with D maybe TRBD1 (6 bases). The V end was cut by 7 bases, the J end by 11 bases, with 23 bases between. In germline, CDR1 is MDHEN, CDR2 SYDVKM. There are 14 residues in the CDR3. CDR3 bases: TGTGCCAGCATTTGGTCCAGGGGCCCAAATCGGGCTTTCTTT. It is translated as CASIWSRGPNRAFF. The whole variable domain, filled in from reference TRBV28 and TRBJ1-1, reads DVKVTQSSRYLVKRTGEKVFLECVQDMDHENMFWYRQDPGLGLRLIYFSYDVKMKEKGDIPEGYSVSREKKERFSLILESASTNQTSMYLCASIWSRGPNRAFFGQGTRLTVV.

The rearrangement uses TRBV7-2 and TRBJ2-6; 12 positions agree with TRBD2. The CDR3 has 18 amino acids. Germline CDR1 is SGHTA and CDR2 is FQGNSA. V shed 4 bases and J 1 base; nucleotides not matched to a gene: 5. This CDR3 reads CASSYSSGGASGANVLTF. DNA of the CDR3: TGTGCCAGCAGCTACTCTAGCGGGGGGGCGTCTGGGGCCAACGTCCTGACTTTC.

By sample fraction, this clone is large (0.1 to 1%). The J gene is TRBJ1-4, the V gene TRBV5-1, with TRBD1 identical over 11 bases. Germline CDR1 is SGHRS and CDR2 is YFSETQ. The CDR3 runs to 17 residues. V dropped 4 bases and J dropped 8; count of bases not matched to a gene: 13. The CDR3 sequence: CASSADRGRGIREKLFF. The CDR3 DNA is TGCGCCAGCAGCGCGGACAGGGGGCGAGGGATAAGAGAAAAACTGTTTTTT.

The chain uses TRBV27 and TRBJ2-7; D might be TRBD2 (6 bases). This CDR3 spans 12 amino acids. V was cut by 4 bases and J by 6 bases, with 10 bases left in between. Germline CDR1 is MNHEY and CDR2 is SMNVEV (reference sequence). The CDR3 nucleotides read TGTGCCAGCAGTTGGAGGGATTCCGAGCAGTACTTC. The encoded protein is CASSWRDSEQYF.

This clone was observed a handful of times. This rearrangement joins TRBV11-2 to TRBJ2-1; TRBD2 matches 9 bases. The J segment lost 5 bases and the V segment lost 3 bases, leaving 2 bases of the junction unmatched. This CDR3 comprises 14 residues. Looked up from germline, CDR1 is SGHAT and CDR2 is FQNNGV. For the CDR3, the DNA is TGTGCCAGCAGCTTGACTAGCGGAAACAATGAGCAGTTCTTC. It is translated as CASSLTSGNNEQFF.

The chain couples TRBV11-1 to TRBJ2-2; 8 positions match TRBD1. The CDR3 contains 15 residues. Germline-derived CDR1 and CDR2 are SGHAT and FQDESV (reference sequence). V shed 5 bases, J shed 5 bases, and the junction held 7 bases outside the gene matches. CDR3 DNA: TGTGCCAGCAGCGCGGACAGGGCAGGGACCGGGGAGCTGTTTTTT. Protein product: CASSADRAGTGELFF.

The chain uses TRBV28 and TRBJ2-5; 11 nucleotides align to TRBD2. The CDR3 has 16 amino acids. With 3 bases clipped from V and 2 bases from J, the junction kept 5 bases outside the gene matches. The germline CDR1 and CDR2 sequences are MDHEN and SYDVKM. The CDR3: CASSFQTSGIQETQYF. The DNA for the CDR3 is TGTGCCAGCAGTTTTCAGACTAGCGGGATTCAAGAGACCCAGTACTTC.

V and J are TRBV6-5 and TRBJ1-6, with 7 bases aligning to TRBD1. With V trimmed by 2 bases and J by 7 bases, 2 bases remained unmatched. The CDR3 runs 14 residues. CDR1 is MNHEY and CDR2 is SVGAGI in the germline V gene. CDR3 loop: CASSYNRGNSPLHF. The CDR3 DNA is TGTGCCAGCAGTTACAACAGGGGAAATTCACCCCTCCACTTT.

The CDR3 protein is CASTPAVSSYEQYF. The CDR3 DNA reads TGTGCCAGTACCCCAGCGGTGAGCTCCTACGAGCAGTACTTC. V and J are TRBV19 and TRBJ2-7, with a weak D call TRBD2 (5 bases). Trimming took 7 bases from V and 0 from J, leaving 13 bases between them. CDR3 size: 14 residues. The V gene's germline CDR1 is LNHDA and CDR2 SQIVND (reference sequence).

For the CDR3, the DNA is TGTGCCAGCAGCCTCGGGACTAGCGGGAAGTACGGGGAGACCCAGTACTTC. The encoded protein is CASSLGTSGKYGETQYF. The rearrangement uses TRBV7-3 and TRBJ2-5; 13 nucleotides align to TRBD2. Unmatched junction bases numbered 11, after V lost 5 bases and J lost 5 bases. Per germline, CDR1 SGHTA and CDR2 FQGTGA. The CDR3 runs 17 residues.

This clone has only a few counts. This rearrangement joins TRBV11-1 to TRBJ2-7, with a weak D call TRBD1 (5 bases). The length of the CDR3 is 19 residues. Per the germline V gene, CDR1 is SGHAT and CDR2 is FQDESV (reference sequence). Trimming stripped 2 bases from V and 5 bases from J, with 28 bases between. The CDR3 nucleotides are TGTGCCAGCAGCTTAACGAGGAGTACATCCCATAGGGGTTTCCACGAGCAGTACTTC. Translating it yields CASSLTRSTSHRGFHEQYF.

V usage is TRBV6-5 and J usage is TRBJ1-1; D may be TRBD1 (6 bases). The CDR3 contains 16 residues. V was cut by 2 bases and J by 10 bases, with 23 bases left in between. The V gene's germline CDR1 is MNHEY and CDR2 SVGAGI. Here the CDR3 reads CASSYDRGGAADLAFF. Here the CDR3 DNA reads TGTGCCAGCAGTTACGACCGAGGGGGGGCGGCAGACTTAGCTTTCTTT.

The J gene is TRBJ1-1, the V gene TRBV6-6, with D possibly being TRBD1 (6 bases). V was clipped by 6 bases and J by 0 bases, with 11 bases between them. CDR1 is MNHNY, CDR2 SVGAGI, per germline (reference sequence). The length of the CDR3 is 14 residues. The CDR3 sequence is CASSRGQMNTEAFF. DNA of the CDR3: TGTGCCAGCAGCCGCGGACAGATGAACACTGAAGCTTTCTTT.

V gene TRBV27 combines with J gene TRBJ2-3; TRBD2 agrees at 10 bases. V was pared by 2 bases and J by 0 bases, with 8 bases of the junction left unmatched. CDR3 size: 18 residues. In germline, CDR1 is MNHEY, CDR2 SMNVEV (reference sequence). The CDR3 loop reads CASSLTGASGGSTDTQYF. CDR3 in DNA: TGTGCCAGCAGTTTAACCGGGGCTAGCGGGGGCAGCACAGATACGCAGTATTTT.

This chain links TRBV28 with TRBJ1-1; D is uncertain. CDR3 length: 13 amino acids. Germline CDR1 is MDHEN and CDR2 is SYDVKM. Trimming pared 6 bases from V and 0 bases from J, leaving 8 bases between. CDR3 in amino acids: CASRPLMNTEAFF. As DNA, the CDR3 is TGTGCCAGCAGGCCACTGATGAACACTGAAGCTTTCTTT.

The chain carries TRBV7-9 and TRBJ1-2, with D hard to call. Trimming took off 1 base at V and 7 bases at J, with 10 bases between the two ends. The CDR3 sequence is 13 residues long. The germline V gene encodes CDR1 SEHNR and CDR2 FQNEAQ (reference sequence). DNA for the CDR3: TGTGCCAGCAGCTTAGTCGGGGATGGTGGCTACACCTTC. Translated, it gives CASSLVGDGGYTF.

This clone was detected a few times. This CDR3 is also generated by other DNA sequences in the sample. The gene calls are TRBV18 and TRBJ2-7, with a weak D call TRBD2 (6 bases). CDR1 and CDR2 from the germline V gene are KGHSH and LQKENI. V was trimmed by 3 bases and J by 3 bases, leaving 9 bases between them. The CDR3 has 13 amino acids. CDR3 sequence (DNA): TGTGCCAGCTCACCGGGACTGGACTACGAGCAGTACTTC. It specifies CASSPGLDYEQYF.

The rearrangement links TRBV10-3 to TRBJ2-7, with D possibly matching TRBD1 (5 bases). The CDR3 has 18 amino acids. Germline loops: CDR1 ENHRY, CDR2 SYGVKD. V lost 7 bases to trimming and J lost 2 bases, with 27 bases between them. The CDR3 nucleotides are TGTGCCATCACTCTCCACCCGACAGTTTCAAACACCCCCTACGAGCAGTACTTC. Amino acid sequence: CAITLHPTVSNTPYEQYF.

The chain employs TRBV7-6 and TRBJ2-7; 8 nucleotides agree with TRBD1. Per germline, CDR1 SGHVS and CDR2 FNYEAQ. V was pared by 5 bases and J by 5 bases, with 8 bases of the junction left unmatched. The CDR3 totals 14 residues. The CDR3 protein is CASSILPTGDEQYF. In DNA, the CDR3 is TGTGCCAGCAGCATCCTCCCGACAGGGGACGAGCAGTACTTC.

The table lists this clone with many counts. This sequence joins TRBV7-2 and TRBJ2-2; 10 bases line up with TRBD2. Germline V gene data show CDR1 as SGHTA and CDR2 as FQGNSA. The CDR3 covers 16 residues. With 5 bases clipped from V and 3 bases from J, the junction kept 6 bases outside the gene matches. CDR3 DNA: TGTGCCAGCAGCGCTAGCGGGAGTTGGGACACCGGGGAGCTGTTTTTT. This codes for CASSASGSWDTGELFF.

The rearrangement links TRBV5-1 to TRBJ2-3, with 8 bases that match TRBD2. Losses at the gene ends were 0 bases for V and 2 bases for J; bases not matched to a gene: 11. Germline assignment: CDR1 SGHRS and CDR2 YFSETQ. There are 18 residues in the CDR3. The CDR3 spells CASSLGRSSGELTDTQYF. The CDR3 bases are TGCGCCAGCAGCTTGGGGCGTAGTAGCGGGGAGCTCACAGATACGCAGTATTTT.

This clone has just one count. The chain carries TRBV18 and TRBJ1-4; D might be TRBD1 (5 bases). The length of the CDR3 is 15 residues. Germline V CDR1 and CDR2: KGHSH, LQKENI. V lost 0 bases, J lost 8 bases, and 13 bases lay in between. The CDR3 region is CASSPPAGRDEKLFF. In nucleotides, the CDR3 is TGTGCCAGCTCACCACCAGCAGGGCGAGACGAAAAACTGTTTTTT.

The J gene is TRBJ2-7, the V gene TRBV7-2, with TRBD1 identical over 7 bases. Germline V lookup: CDR1 SGHTA, CDR2 FQGNSA. The CDR3 is 15 amino acids. V shed 5 bases and J 0 bases; nucleotides not matched to a gene: 7. In DNA form, the CDR3 reads TGTGCCAGCAGCGCGACAGGGTCCGGCTCCTACGAGCAGTACTTC. Translating it yields CASSATGSGSYEQYF.

The rearrangement uses TRBV7-6 and TRBJ2-7, with a weak D call TRBD1 (7 bases). Germline values: CDR1 SGHVS, CDR2 FNYEAQ. The ends were cut back, 0 bases at V and 1 base at J, with 10 bases in the middle. The CDR3 covers 15 residues. The CDR3 nucleotides read TGTGCCAGCAGCTTAGCCGCAGGGGGGTCCTACGAGCAGTACTTC. As protein: CASSLAAGGSYEQYF.